The clone carrying this T cell receptor (beta chain) came up once. The target antigen is unknown. These data originate in a study of OX40 agonist ivuxolimab in advanced cancers. Study results and limitations: CD4+ and CD8+ blood T cells expanded clonally by week 6 at 0.1 to 3.0 mg/kg.

Some clones are missing from TCRdb's copy, which holds only in-frame ones; the method was immunoSEQ multiplex PCR. The sample carries over 100,000 clones, over 75% recorded once. Systemic immunosuppression or a history of autoimmune disease excluded patients. The CDR3 loop spans 15 amino acids. Unmatched junction bases numbered 7, after V lost 3 bases and J lost 2 bases. The germline V gene has CDR1 SGHRS and CDR2 YFSETQ. The TCR sequence derives from an adult with an advanced solid tumor such as melanoma, head and neck, liver or kidney cancer. V usage is TRBV5-1 and J usage is TRBJ2-7; 8 nucleotides line up with TRBD1. The sample in question was CD4+ or CD8+ T cells sorted from blood, obtained in a trial of the OX40 agonist ivuxolimab. The CDR3 sequence is CASSSTGGPAYEQYF. The CDR3 nucleotides are TGCGCCAGCAGCTCCACAGGGGGGCCCGCCTACGAGCAGTACTTC.